Given below is one TCR beta chain in context. This entry is derived from a study of control samples from healthy donors and cancer patients. V was clipped by 3 bases and J by 5 bases; unmatched bases: 8. The germline V gene encodes CDR1 MNHNS and CDR2 SASEGT. CDR3 length: 15 residues. The method was immunoSEQ multiplex PCR; TCRdb's version includes in-frame clones alone and lacks a portion of them. Here the sample spans about 190,000 clones, around 93% being singletons. The chain combines TRBV6-1 with TRBJ1-1; the match to TRBD1 covers 8 bases. Source material: blood. The origin of this receptor is a man aged 25 to 45 in good health. CDR3: CASSEAGGRFTEAFF. The CDR3 DNA reads as TGTGCCAGCAGTGAGGCAGGGGGCCGGTTTACTGAAGCTTTCTTT.